These T cell receptor beta chains were read from a single sample in a study of blood T cells in healthy people across ages. TCRdb re-derived calls from the 5' RACE reads in MiXCR, one entry per CDR3 protein. The data hold 550,000 to 650,000 distinct CDR3 sequences, with about 25% observed a single time. The sample was also linked to a second study, of T cells of mothers and their children.

Sequencing was performed on blood. The source is a boy aged 2 to 10 in good health. CDR3s leave out the opening cysteine and the closing phenylalanine or tryptophan.

j_call v_call cdr3_aa
TRBJ1-5 TRBV6-6 ASSAASNQPQH
TRBJ2-5 TRBV7-2 ASSRTSGGGETQY
TRBJ2-4 TRBV15 ATSFKNIQY
TRBJ1-1 TRBV6-6 ASLDMNTEAF
TRBJ2-4 TRBV27 ASSLTDRGNIQY
TRBJ1-2 TRBV11-2 ASSLGQKYGYT
TRBJ2-2 TRBV12-3/TRBV12-4 ASSYTDRGPGELF
TRBJ2-1 TRBV6-5 ASSKLAGVYNEQF
TRBJ1-1 TRBV5-1 ASSLVAGTSVAF
TRBJ2-7 TRBV14 ASSPTQASYEQY
TRBJ2-5 TRBV3-1 ASSQVEGGETQY
TRBJ2-7 TRBV20-1 SAIPSGAGEQY
TRBJ2-1 TRBV7-7 ASSLAGKHNEQF
TRBJ2-7 TRBV20-1 SASPYKAGTRYEQY
TRBJ2-7 TRBV27 ASSTNSGQISYEQY
TRBJ2-5 TRBV4-1 ASRPRDWNQETQY
TRBJ2-3 TRBV7-8 ASSFSPGTDTQY
TRBJ2-7 TRBV24-1 ATNGAGLECFIHEQY